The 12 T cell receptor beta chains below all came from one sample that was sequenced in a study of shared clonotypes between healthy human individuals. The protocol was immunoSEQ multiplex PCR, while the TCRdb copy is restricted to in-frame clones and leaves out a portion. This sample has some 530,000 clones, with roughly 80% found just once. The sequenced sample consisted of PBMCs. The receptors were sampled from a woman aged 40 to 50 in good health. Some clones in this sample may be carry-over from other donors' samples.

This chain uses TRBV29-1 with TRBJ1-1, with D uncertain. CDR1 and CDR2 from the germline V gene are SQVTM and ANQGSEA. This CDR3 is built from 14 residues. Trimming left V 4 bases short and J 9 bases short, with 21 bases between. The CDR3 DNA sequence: TGCAGCGTTGTGGTCGCCCTGGGCTCCAGGAAAGCTTTCTTT. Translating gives CSVVVALGSRKAFF.

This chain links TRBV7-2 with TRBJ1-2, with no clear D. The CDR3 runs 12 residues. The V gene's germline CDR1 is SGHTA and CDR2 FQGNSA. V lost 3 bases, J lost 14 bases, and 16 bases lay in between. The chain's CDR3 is CASSFENGRWTF. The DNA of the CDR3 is TGTGCCAGCAGCTTCGAGAACGGGCGTTGGACCTTC.

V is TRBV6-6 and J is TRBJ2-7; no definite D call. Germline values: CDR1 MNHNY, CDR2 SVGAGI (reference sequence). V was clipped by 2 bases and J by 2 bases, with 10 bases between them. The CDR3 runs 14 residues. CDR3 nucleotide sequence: TGTGCCAGCAGTTACCCGGACGGAGCCTACGAGCAGTACTTC. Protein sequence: CASSYPDGAYEQYF.

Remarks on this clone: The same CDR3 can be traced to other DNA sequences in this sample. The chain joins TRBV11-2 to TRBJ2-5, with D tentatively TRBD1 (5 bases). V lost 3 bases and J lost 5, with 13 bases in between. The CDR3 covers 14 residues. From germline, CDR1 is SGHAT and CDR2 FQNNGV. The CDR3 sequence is CASSLGQGGETQYF. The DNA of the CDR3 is TGTGCCAGCAGCTTGGGGCAGGGTGGGGAGACCCAGTACTTC.

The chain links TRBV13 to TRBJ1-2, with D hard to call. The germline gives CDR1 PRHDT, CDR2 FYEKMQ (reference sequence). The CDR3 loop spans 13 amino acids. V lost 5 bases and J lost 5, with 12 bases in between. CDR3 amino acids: CASSVDRGYGYTF. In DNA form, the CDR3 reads TGTGCCAGCAGCGTAGACCGGGGATATGGCTACACCTTC. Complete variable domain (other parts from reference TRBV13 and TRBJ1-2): AAGVIQSPRHLIKEKRETATLKCYPIPRHDTVYWYQQGPGQDPQFLISFYEKMQSDKGSIPDRFSAQQFSDYHSELNMSSLELGDSALYFCASSVDRGYGYTFGSGTRLTVV.

CDR3 protein: CASSGRQGPDTQYF. CDR3 nucleotide sequence: TGTGCCAGCAGTGGAAGACAGGGCCCAGATACGCAGTATTTT. The chain couples TRBV2 to TRBJ2-3; 7 bases align to TRBD1. The CDR3 has 14 residues. J was trimmed by 4 bases and V by 4 bases; bases with no gene match: 5. Per the germline V gene, CDR1 is SNHLY and CDR2 is FYNNEI. The whole variable domain, filled in from reference TRBV2 and TRBJ2-3, reads EPEVTQTPSHQVTQMGQEVILRCVPISNHLYFYWYRQILGQKVEFLVSFYNNEISEKSEIFDDQFSVERPDGSNFTLKIRSTKLEDSAMYFCASSGRQGPDTQYFGPGTRLTVL.

In DNA, the CDR3 is TGCGCCAGCAGCCAAGAAGGACTAGCGGGACCTTACAATGAGCAGTTCTTC. Protein product: CASSQEGLAGPYNEQFF. The chain joins TRBV4-3 to TRBJ2-1; 12 nucleotides agree with TRBD2. CDR3 length: 17 residues. J gave up 4 bases and V 0 bases, and 4 bases lay outside the gene matches. Germline lookup yields CDR1 LGHNA and CDR2 YSLEER.

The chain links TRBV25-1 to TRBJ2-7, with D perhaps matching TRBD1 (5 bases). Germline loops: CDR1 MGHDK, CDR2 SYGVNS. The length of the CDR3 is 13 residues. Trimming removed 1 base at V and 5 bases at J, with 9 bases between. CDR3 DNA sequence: TGTGCCAGCAGTGAATTGGACAAACACGAGCAGTACTTC. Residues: CASSELDKHEQYF.

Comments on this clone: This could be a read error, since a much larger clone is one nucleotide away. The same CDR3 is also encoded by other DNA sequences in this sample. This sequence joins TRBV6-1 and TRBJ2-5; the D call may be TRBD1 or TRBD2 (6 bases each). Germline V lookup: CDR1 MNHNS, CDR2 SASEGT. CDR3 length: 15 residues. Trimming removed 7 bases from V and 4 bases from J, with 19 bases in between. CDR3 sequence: CASIRAGGAGETQYF. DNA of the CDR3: TGTGCCAGCATACGAGCCGGGGGCGCAGGAGAGACCCAGTACTTC.

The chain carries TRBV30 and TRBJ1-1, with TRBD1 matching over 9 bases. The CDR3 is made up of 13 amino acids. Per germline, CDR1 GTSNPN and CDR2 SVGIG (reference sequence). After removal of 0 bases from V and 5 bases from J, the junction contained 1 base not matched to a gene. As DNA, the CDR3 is TGTGCCTGGAGTGTAGGACAGGGGACTGAAGCTTTCTTT. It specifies CAWSVGQGTEAFF.

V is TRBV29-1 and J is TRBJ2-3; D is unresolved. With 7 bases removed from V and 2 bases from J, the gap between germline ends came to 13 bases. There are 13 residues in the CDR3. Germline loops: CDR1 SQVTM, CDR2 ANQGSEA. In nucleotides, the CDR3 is TGCAGCGGGGCAGTTGCAGTCACAGATACGCAGTATTTT. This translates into CSGAVAVTDTQYF.

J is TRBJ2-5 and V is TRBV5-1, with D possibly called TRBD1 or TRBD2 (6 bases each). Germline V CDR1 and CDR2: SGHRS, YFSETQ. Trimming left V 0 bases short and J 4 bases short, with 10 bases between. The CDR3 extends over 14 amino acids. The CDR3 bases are TGCGCCAGCAGCTTGGAAGGGGGGCGAGAGACCCAGTACTTC. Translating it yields CASSLEGGRETQYF.